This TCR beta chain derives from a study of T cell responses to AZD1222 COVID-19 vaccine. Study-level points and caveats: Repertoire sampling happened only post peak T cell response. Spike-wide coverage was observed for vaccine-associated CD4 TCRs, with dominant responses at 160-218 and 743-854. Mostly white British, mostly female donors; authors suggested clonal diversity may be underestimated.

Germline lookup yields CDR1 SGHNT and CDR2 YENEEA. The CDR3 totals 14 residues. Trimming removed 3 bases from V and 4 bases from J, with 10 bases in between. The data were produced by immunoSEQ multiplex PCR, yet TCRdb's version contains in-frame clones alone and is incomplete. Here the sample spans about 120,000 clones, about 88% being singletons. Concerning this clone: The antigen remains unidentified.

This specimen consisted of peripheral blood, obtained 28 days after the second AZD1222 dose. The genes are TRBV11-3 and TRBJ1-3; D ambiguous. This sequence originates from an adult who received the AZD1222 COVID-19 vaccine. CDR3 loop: CASSFRHQGNTIYF. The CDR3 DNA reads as TGTGCCAGCAGCTTCCGGCACCAAGGAAACACCATATATTTT.